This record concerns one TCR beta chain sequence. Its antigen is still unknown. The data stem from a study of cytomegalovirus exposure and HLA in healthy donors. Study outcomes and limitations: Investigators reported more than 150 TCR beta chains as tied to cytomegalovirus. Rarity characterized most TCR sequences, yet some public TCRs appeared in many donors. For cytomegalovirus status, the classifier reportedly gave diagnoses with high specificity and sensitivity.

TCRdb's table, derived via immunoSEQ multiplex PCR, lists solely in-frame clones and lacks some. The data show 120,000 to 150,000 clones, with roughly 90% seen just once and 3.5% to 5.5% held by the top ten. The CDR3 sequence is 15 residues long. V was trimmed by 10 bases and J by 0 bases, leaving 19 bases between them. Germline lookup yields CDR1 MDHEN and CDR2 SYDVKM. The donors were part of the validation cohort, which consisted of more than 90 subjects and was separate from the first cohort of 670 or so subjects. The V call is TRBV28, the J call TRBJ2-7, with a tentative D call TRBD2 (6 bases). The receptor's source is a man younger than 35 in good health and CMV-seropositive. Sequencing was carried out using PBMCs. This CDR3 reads CATLLRGAGSYEQYF. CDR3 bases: TGTGCCACCCTTTTGAGGGGAGCGGGCTCCTACGAGCAGTACTTC.